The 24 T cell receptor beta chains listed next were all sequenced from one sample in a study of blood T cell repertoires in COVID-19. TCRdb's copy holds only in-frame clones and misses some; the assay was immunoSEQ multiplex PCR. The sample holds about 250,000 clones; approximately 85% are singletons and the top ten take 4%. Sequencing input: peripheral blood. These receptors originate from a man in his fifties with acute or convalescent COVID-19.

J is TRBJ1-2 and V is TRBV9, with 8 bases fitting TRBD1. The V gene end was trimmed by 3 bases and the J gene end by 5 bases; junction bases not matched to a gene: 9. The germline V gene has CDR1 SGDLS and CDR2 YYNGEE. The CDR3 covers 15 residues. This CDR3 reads CASSGTGGKVYGYTF. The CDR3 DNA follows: TGTGCCAGCAGCGGCACAGGGGGTAAAGTTTATGGCTACACCTTC.

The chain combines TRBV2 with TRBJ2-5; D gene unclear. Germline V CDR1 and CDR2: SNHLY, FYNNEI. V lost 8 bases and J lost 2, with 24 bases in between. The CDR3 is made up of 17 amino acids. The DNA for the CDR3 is TGTGCCAGCGCTGAAATTTCAGACGGCAGGCCACAAGAGACCCAGTACTTC. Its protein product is CASAEISDGRPQETQYF.

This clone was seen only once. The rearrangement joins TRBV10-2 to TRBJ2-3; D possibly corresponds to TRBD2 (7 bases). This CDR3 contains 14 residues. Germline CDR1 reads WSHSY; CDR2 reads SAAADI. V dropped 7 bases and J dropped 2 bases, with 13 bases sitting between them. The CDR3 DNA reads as TGCGCCAGCACGGAGGGGGGGCACACAGATACGCAGTATTTT. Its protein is CASTEGGHTDTQYF.

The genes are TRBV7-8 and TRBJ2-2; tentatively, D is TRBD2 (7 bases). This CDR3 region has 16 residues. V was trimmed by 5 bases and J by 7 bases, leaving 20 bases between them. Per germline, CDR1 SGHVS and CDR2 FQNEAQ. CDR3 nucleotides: TGTGCCAGCAGCCACCCGGGGCGGGGGCCGGACGGGGAGCTGTTTTTT. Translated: CASSHPGRGPDGELFF.

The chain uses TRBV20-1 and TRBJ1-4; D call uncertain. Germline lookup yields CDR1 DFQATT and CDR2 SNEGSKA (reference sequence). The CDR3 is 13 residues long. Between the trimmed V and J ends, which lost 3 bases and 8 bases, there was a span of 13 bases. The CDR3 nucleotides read TGCAGTGCTAGTCCCGGGAGTAGAGAAAAACTGTTTTTT. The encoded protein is CSASPGSREKLFF.

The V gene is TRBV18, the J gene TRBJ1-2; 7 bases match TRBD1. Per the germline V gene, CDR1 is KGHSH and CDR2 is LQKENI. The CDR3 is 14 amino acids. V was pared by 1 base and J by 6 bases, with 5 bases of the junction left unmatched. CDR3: CASSPRQGLDGYTF. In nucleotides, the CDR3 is TGTGCCAGCTCACCACGACAGGGTTTGGATGGCTACACCTTC.

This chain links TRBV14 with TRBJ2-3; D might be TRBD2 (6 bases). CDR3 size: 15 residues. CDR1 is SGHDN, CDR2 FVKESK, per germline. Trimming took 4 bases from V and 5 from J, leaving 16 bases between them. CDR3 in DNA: TGTGCCAGCAGCCGAGGACGGGAGAATGGAGATACGCAGTATTTT. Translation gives CASSRGRENGDTQYF.

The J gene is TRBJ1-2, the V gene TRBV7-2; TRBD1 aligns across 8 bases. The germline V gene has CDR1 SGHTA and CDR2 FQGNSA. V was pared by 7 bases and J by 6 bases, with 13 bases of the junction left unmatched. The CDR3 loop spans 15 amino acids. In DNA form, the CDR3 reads TGTGCCAGCACCCCCCTCGCAGGGGGCGTGCATGGCTACACCTTC. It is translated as CASTPLAGGVHGYTF.

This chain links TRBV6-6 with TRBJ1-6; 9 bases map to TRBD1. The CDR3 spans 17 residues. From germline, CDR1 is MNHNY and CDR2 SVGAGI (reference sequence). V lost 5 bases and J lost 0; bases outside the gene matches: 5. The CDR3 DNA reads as TGTGCCAGCAGTCCGGGACAGGGAAGCTCCTATAATTCACCCCTCCACTTT. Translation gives CASSPGQGSSYNSPLHF.

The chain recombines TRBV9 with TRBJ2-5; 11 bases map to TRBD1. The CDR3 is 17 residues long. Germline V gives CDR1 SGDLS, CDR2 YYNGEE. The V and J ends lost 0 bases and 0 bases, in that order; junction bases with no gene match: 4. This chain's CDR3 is CASSVGWDRGYQETQYF. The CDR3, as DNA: TGTGCCAGCAGCGTAGGCTGGGACAGGGGGTACCAAGAGACCCAGTACTTC.

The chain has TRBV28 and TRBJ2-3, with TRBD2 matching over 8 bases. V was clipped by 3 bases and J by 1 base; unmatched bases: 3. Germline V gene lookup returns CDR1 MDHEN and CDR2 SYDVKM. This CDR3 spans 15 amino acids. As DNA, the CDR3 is TGTGCCAGCAGTTTTCCCGGGAGGGGCACAGATACGCAGTATTTT. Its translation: CASSFPGRGTDTQYF.

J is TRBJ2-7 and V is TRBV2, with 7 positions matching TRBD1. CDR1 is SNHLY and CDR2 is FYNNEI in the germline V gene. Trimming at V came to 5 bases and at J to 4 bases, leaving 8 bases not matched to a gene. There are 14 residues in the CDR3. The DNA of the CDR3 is TGTGCCAGCAGTAACAGGGGCCTTGTTTACGAGCAGTACTTC. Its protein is CASSNRGLVYEQYF.

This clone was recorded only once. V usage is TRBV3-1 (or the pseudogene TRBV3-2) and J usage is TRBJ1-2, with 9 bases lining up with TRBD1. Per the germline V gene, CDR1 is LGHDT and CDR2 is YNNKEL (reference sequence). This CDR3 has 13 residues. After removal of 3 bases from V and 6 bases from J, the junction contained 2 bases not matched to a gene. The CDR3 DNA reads TGTGCCAGCAGCCAGGGACAGGGCCATGGCTACACCTTC. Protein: CASSQGQGHGYTF.

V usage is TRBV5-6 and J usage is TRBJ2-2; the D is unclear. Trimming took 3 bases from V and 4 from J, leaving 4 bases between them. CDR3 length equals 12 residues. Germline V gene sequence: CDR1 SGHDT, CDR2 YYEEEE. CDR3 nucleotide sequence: TGTGCCAGCAGCTCCGGCACCGGGGAGCTGTTTTTT. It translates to CASSSGTGELFF.

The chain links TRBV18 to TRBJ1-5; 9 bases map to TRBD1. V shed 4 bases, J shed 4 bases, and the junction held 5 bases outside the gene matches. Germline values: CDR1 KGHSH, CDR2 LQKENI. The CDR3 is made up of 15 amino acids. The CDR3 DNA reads TGTGCCAGCTCACTCGCCGGGACAGGGAATCAGCCCCAGCATTTT. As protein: CASSLAGTGNQPQHF.

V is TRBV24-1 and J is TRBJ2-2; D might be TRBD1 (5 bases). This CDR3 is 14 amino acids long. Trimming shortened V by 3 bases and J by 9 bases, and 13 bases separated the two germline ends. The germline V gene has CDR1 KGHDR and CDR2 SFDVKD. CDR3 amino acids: CATSDPQGGRELFF. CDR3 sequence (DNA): TGTGCCACCAGTGATCCCCAGGGCGGTAGGGAGCTGTTTTTT.

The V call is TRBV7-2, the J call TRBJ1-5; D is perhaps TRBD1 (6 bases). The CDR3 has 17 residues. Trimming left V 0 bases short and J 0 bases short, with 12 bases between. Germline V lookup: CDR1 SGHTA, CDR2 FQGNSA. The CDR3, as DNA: TGTGCCAGCAGCTTAGCGACAGGTCACTATAGCAATCAGCCCCAGCATTTT. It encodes CASSLATGHYSNQPQHF.

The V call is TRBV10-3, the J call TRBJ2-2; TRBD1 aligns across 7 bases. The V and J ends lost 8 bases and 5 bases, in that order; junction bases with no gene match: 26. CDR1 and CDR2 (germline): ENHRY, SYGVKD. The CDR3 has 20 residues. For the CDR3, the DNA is TGTGCCATCTACCCCAGGGGGTGGCATATGGGACAAGGGATAACCGGGGAGCTGTTTTTT. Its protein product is CAIYPRGWHMGQGITGELFF.

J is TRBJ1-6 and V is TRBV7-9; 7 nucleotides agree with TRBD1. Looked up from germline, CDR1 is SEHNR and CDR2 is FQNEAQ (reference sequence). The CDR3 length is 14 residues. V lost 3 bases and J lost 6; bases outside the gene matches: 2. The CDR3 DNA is TGTGCCAGCAGCTTTGGGACAGCTAATTCACCCCTCCACTTT. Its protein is CASSFGTANSPLHF.

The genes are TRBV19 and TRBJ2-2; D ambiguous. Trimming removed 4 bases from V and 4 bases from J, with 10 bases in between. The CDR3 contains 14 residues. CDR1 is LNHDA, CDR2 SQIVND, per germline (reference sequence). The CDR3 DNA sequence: TGTGCCAGTAGTACCCTCTATATCACCGGGGAGCTGTTTTTT. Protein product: CASSTLYITGELFF.

Here the CDR3 reads CARSLRLAALYEQYF. CDR3 sequence (DNA): TGTGCCAGAAGCTTGCGACTAGCGGCGCTCTACGAGCAGTACTTC. This chain connects TRBV5-3 to TRBJ2-7, with 9 bases matching TRBD2. TRBV5-3 is given ORF status, its function remaining uncertain. J was trimmed by 3 bases and V by 1 base; bases with no gene match: 5. This CDR3 region has 15 residues.

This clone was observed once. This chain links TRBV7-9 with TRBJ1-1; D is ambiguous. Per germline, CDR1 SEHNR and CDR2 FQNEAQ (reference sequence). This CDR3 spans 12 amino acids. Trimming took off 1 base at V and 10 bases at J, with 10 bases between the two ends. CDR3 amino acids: CASSLGSAAAFF. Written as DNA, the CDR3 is TGTGCCAGCAGCTTAGGGAGCGCCGCAGCTTTCTTT.

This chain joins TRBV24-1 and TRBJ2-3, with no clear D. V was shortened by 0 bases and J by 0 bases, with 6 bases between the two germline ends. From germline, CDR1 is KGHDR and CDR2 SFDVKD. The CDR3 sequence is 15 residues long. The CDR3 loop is CATSDLGRSTDTQYF. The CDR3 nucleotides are TGTGCCACCAGTGATTTGGGCAGAAGCACAGATACGCAGTATTTT.

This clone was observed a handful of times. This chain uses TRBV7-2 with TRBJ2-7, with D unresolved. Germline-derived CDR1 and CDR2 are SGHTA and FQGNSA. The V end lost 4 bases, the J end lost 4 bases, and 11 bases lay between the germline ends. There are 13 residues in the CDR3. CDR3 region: CASSSELTYEQYF. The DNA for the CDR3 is TGTGCCAGCAGCTCCGAGCTAACTTACGAGCAGTACTTC.